The rows below give T cell receptor beta chains drawn from one sample of a study of metastatic and nonmetastatic thyroid tumors. TCRdb reprocessed the PCR reads via MiXCR. In the table there are 40,000 to 45,000 clones, roughly 3.2% of which are singletons. Sequencing was done on a sample of blood. These receptors all stem from a female donor with papillary thyroid cancer or a benign thyroid nodule (not recorded which). Some clones in this sample may be carry-over from other donors' samples. Both conserved end residues are part of each CDR3. Fields, in order: J gene, clone size, D gene, V gene, CDR3 protein, CDR3 DNA. A D gene is named only where the DNA matches it firmly. The listing skips clone size in some rows; elsewhere it reads once, few, many or a size class.

J: TRBJ2-7
size: NA
D: NA
V: TRBV7-3
CDR3: CASTLYEQYF
DNA: TGTGCCAGCACCCTCTACGAGCAGTACTTC

J: TRBJ2-1
size: many
D: NA
V: TRBV20-1
CDR3: CSARDSYNEQFF
DNA: TGCAGTGCTAGGGACAGTTACAATGAGCAGTTCTTC

J: TRBJ2-7
size: few
D: NA
V: TRBV10-3
CDR3: CAISESGGGVYEQYF
DNA: TGTGCCATCAGTGAGTCCGGGGGTGGCGTCTACGAGCAGTACTTC

J: TRBJ1-2
size: many
D: TRBD1
V: TRBV7-9
CDR3: CASSQTGANNYGYTF
DNA: TGTGCCAGCAGCCAGACAGGGGCGAATAACTATGGCTACACCTTC

J: TRBJ2-3
size: NA
D: NA
V: TRBV24-1
CDR3: CATSDSQAHTDTQYF
DNA: TGTGCCACCAGTGATTCACAGGCCCACACAGATACGCAGTATTTT

J: TRBJ1-1
size: many
D: NA
V: TRBV10-3
CDR3: CAISHPGRGNTEAFF
DNA: TGTGCCATCAGCCACCCGGGCAGGGGCAACACTGAAGCTTTCTTT

J: TRBJ1-2
size: medium-sized
D: TRBD1
V: TRBV20-1
CDR3: CSALGQGAGYTF
DNA: TGCAGTGCTTTGGGACAGGGCGCTGGCTACACCTTC

J: TRBJ2-7
size: many
D: TRBD2
V: TRBV2
CDR3: CASRTTSGEQYF
DNA: TGTGCCAGCAGAACAACTAGCGGCGAGCAGTACTTC

J: TRBJ1-1
size: NA
D: NA
V: TRBV6-1
CDR3: CASGRRSEAFF
DNA: TGTGCCAGCGGGAGACGAAGTGAAGCTTTCTTT

J: TRBJ2-7
size: many
D: TRBD1
V: TRBV2
CDR3: CASRSDRVSYEQYF
DNA: TGTGCCAGCAGAAGCGACAGGGTCTCCTACGAGCAGTACTTC

J: TRBJ2-7
size: many
D: NA
V: TRBV6-1
CDR3: CASIGTDLNEQYF
DNA: TGTGCCAGCATCGGGACCGACTTGAACGAGCAGTACTTC

J: TRBJ2-7
size: NA
D: TRBD1
V: TRBV6-1
CDR3: CGIRDRGWGEQYF
DNA: TGTGGAATCCGGGACAGGGGATGGGGCGAGCAGTACTTC

J: TRBJ2-7
size: many
D: NA
V: TRBV11-2
CDR3: CASSRGRESYEQYF
DNA: TGTGCCAGCAGCCGGGGGCGGGAGTCCTACGAGCAGTACTTC

J: TRBJ2-3
size: many
D: TRBD1
V: TRBV20-1
CDR3: CSAQRQGTDTQYF
DNA: TGCAGTGCTCAACGACAGGGAACAGATACGCAGTATTTT

J: TRBJ1-3
size: many
D: NA
V: TRBV2
CDR3: CASSGSGNTIYF
DNA: TGTGCCAGCAGTGGCAGTGGAAACACCATATATTTT

J: TRBJ2-7
size: many
D: TRBD2
V: TRBV7-6
CDR3: CASSLFAGGPSEQYF
DNA: TGTGCCAGCAGCTTATTTGCGGGAGGGCCGTCCGAGCAGTACTTC

J: TRBJ1-1
size: NA
D: NA
V: TRBV20-1
CDR3: CSAPAGRPRSTEAFF
DNA: TGCAGTGCCCCTGCCGGGAGGCCCCGGAGCACTGAAGCTTTCTTT

J: TRBJ1-3
size: many
D: NA
V: TRBV5-4
CDR3: CASSSDTYSGNTIYF
DNA: TGTGCCAGCAGCTCGGACACGTACTCTGGAAACACCATATATTTT

J: TRBJ2-7
size: NA
D: TRBD2
V: TRBV6-1
CDR3: CASRAGLAGPYEQYF
DNA: TGTGCCAGCAGAGCGGGACTAGCGGGTCCCTACGAGCAGTACTTC

J: TRBJ2-5
size: many
D: TRBD2
V: TRBV20-1
CDR3: CSADGLAGDQETQYF
DNA: TGCAGTGCTGACGGACTAGCGGGAGACCAAGAGACCCAGTACTTC

J: TRBJ2-7
size: NA
D: TRBD1
V: TRBV6-1
CDR3: CASSFGQAQYF
DNA: TGTGCCAGCAGTTTCGGACAGGCGCAGTACTTC

J: TRBJ2-3
size: many
D: NA
V: TRBV5-1
CDR3: CASSLESDTQYF
DNA: TGCGCCAGCAGCTTGGAGTCAGATACGCAGTATTTT

J: TRBJ1-2
size: NA
D: TRBD1
V: TRBV19
CDR3: CASRSGQGADYTF
DNA: TGTGCCAGTAGGTCGGGACAGGGGGCTGACTACACCTTC

J: TRBJ1-6
size: NA
D: NA
V: TRBV2
CDR3: CASSTGFNSPLHF
DNA: TGTGCCAGCAGTACAGGGTTCAATTCACCCCTCCACTTT

J: TRBJ1-1
size: many
D: NA
V: TRBV19
CDR3: CASTSLVGYTEAFF
DNA: TGTGCCAGTACCTCGCTAGTCGGGTACACTGAAGCTTTCTTT

J: TRBJ2-7
size: many
D: TRBD1
V: TRBV28
CDR3: CASSLSGTGGYEQYF
DNA: TGTGCCAGCAGCCTTTCCGGGACAGGGGGTTACGAGCAGTACTTC

J: TRBJ2-7
size: many
D: TRBD2
V: TRBV5-1
CDR3: CASSLATSGRLDEQYF
DNA: TGCGCCAGCAGCTTGGCGACTAGCGGGAGGCTGGACGAGCAGTACTTC

J: TRBJ1-4
size: many
D: TRBD1
V: TRBV6-1
CDR3: CASSRSTGTGEKLFF
DNA: TGTGCCAGCTCAAGATCGACCGGGACAGGGGAAAAACTGTTTTTT

J: TRBJ2-2
size: NA
D: NA
V: TRBV24-1
CDR3: CATSAYITGELFF
DNA: TGTGCCACCAGTGCCTACATCACCGGGGAGCTGTTTTTT